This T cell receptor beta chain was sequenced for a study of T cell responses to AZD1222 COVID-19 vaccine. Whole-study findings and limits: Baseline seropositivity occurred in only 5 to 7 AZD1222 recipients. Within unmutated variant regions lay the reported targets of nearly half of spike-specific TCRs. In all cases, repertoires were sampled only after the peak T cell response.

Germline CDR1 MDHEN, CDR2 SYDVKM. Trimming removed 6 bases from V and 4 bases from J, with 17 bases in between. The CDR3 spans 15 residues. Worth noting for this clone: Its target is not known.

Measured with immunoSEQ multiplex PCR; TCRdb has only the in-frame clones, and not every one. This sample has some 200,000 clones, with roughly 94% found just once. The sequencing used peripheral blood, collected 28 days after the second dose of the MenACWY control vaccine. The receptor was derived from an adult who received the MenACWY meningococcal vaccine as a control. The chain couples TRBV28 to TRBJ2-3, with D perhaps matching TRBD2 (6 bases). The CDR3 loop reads CASSNPSVYADTQYF. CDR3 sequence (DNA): TGTGCCAGCAGCAATCCTAGCGTATACGCAGATACGCAGTATTTT.